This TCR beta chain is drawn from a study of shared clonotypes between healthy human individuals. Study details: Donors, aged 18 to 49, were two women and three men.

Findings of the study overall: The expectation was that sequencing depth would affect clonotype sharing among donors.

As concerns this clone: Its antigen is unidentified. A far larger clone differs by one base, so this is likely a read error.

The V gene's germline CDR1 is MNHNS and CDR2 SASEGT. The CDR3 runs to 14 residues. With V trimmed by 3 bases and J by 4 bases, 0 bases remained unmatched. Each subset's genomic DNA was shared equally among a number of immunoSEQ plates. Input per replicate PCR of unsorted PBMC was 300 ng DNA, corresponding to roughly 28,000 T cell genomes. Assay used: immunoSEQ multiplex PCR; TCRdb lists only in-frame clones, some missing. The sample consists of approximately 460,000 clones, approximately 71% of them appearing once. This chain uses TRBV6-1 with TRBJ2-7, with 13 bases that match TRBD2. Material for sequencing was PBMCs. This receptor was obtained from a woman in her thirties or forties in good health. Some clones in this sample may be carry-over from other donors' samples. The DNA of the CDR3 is TGTGCCAGCAGTGAGACTAGCGGGAGGTACGAGCAGTACTTC. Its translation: CASSETSGRYEQYF.